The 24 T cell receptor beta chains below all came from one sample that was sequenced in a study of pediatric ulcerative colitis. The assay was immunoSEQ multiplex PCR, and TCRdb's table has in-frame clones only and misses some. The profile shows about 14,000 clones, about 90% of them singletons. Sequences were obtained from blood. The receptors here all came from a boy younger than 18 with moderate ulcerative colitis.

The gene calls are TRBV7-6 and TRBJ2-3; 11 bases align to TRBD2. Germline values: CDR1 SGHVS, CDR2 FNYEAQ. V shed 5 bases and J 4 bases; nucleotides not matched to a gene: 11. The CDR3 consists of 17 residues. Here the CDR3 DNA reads TGTGCCAGCAGCGTATCGCTAGCGGGAGGCGAGGCAGATACGCAGTATTTT. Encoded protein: CASSVSLAGGEADTQYF.

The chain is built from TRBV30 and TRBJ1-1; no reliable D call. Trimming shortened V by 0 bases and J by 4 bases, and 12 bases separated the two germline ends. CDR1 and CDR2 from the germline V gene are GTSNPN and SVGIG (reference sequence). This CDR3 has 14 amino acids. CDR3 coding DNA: TGTGCCTGGAGTGTATCGTCTTTGGGCACTGAAGCTTTCTTT. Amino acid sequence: CAWSVSSLGTEAFF.

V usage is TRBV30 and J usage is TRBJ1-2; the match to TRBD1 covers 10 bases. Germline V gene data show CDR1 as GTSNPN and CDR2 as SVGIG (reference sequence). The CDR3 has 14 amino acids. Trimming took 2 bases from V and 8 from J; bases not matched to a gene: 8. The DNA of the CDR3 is TGTGCCTGGAGTAAGACAGGGGGCGCGAGAGGCTACACCTTC. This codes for CAWSKTGGARGYTF. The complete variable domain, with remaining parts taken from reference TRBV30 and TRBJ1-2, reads SQTIHQWPATLVQPVGSPLSLECTVEGTSNPNLYWYRQAAGRGLQLLFYSVGIGQISSEVPQNLSASRPQDRQFILSSKKLLLSDSGFYLCAWSKTGGARGYTFGSGTRLTVV.

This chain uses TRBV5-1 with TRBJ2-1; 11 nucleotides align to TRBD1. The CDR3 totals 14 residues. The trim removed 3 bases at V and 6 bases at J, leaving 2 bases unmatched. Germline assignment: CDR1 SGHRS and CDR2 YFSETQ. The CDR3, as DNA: TGCGCCAGCAGCTCGGGACAGGGGGGCAATGAGCAGTTCTTC. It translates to CASSSGQGGNEQFF.

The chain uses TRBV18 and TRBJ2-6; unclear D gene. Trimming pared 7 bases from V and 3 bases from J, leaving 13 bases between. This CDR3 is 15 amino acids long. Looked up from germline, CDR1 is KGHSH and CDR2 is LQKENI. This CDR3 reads CASFTGSSGANVLTF. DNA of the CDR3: TGTGCCAGCTTCACCGGTTCCAGTGGGGCCAACGTCCTGACTTTC.

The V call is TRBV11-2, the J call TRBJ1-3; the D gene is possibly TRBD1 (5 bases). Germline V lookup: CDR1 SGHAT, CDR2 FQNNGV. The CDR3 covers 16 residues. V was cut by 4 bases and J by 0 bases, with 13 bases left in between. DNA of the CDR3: TGTGCCAGCAGCTCCCCGTCGGGACGCTCTGGAAACACCATATATTTT. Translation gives CASSSPSGRSGNTIYF.

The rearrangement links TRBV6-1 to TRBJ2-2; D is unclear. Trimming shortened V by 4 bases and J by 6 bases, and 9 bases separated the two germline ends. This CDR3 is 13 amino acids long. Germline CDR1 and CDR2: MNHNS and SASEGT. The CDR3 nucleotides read TGTGCCAGCAGTGGGCCGTTTGCCGGGGAGCTGTTTTTT. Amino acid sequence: CASSGPFAGELFF.

CDR3 in DNA: TGTGCCAGCAGCTTAGGCAGTTGGCCGGGACAGGGGGGACACATTCAGTACTTC. Translating gives CASSLGSWPGQGGHIQYF. V and J are TRBV11-3 and TRBJ2-4, with 11 bases aligning to TRBD1. This CDR3 has 18 residues. The V gene end was trimmed by 1 base and the J gene end by 8 bases; junction bases not matched to a gene: 13. Germline values: CDR1 SGHNT, CDR2 YENEEA. Combining the CDR3 with reference TRBV11-3 and TRBJ2-4 gives the whole variable domain EAGVVQSPRYKIIEKKQPVAFWCNPISGHNTLYWYLQNLGQGPELLIRYENEEAVDDSQLPKDRFSAERLKGVDSTLKIQPAELGDSAVYLCASSLGSWPGQGGHIQYFGAGTRLSVL.

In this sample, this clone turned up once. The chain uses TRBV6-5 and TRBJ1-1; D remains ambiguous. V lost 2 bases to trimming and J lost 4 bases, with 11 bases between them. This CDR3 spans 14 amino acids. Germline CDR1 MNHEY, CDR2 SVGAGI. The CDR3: CASSYTGGSTEAFF. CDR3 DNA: TGTGCCAGCAGTTACACCGGCGGGAGCACTGAAGCTTTCTTT.

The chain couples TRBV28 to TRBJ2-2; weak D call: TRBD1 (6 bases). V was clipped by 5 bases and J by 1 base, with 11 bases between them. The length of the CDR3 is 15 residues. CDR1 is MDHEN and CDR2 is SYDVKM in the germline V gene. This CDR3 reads CASSQGSGNTGELFF. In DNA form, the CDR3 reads TGTGCCAGCAGTCAGGGGAGTGGGAACACCGGGGAGCTGTTTTTT. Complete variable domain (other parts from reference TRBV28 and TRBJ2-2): DVKVTQSSRYLVKRTGEKVFLECVQDMDHENMFWYRQDPGLGLRLIYFSYDVKMKEKGDIPEGYSVSREKKERFSLILESASTNQTSMYLCASSQGSGNTGELFFGEGSRLTVL.

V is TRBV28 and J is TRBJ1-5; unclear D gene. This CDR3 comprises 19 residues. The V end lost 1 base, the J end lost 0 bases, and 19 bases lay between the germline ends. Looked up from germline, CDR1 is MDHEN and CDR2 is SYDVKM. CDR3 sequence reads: CASSLYLASRDYSNQPQHF. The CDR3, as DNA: TGTGCCAGCAGTTTATACCTGGCTTCGAGAGATTATAGCAATCAGCCCCAGCATTTT.

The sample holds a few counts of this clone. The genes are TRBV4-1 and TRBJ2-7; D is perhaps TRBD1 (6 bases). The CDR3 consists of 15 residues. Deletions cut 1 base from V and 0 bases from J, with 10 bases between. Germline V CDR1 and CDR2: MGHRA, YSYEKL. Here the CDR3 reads CASSQGTEVSYEQYF. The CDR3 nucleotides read TGCGCCAGCAGCCAAGGGACAGAAGTCTCCTACGAGCAGTACTTC.

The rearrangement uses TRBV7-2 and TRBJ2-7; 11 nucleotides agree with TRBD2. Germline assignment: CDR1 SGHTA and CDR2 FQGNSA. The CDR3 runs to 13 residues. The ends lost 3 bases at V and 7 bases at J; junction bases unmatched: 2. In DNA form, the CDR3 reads TGTGCCAGCAGCTTCCGACTAGCGGGAGAGCAGTACTTC. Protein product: CASSFRLAGEQYF. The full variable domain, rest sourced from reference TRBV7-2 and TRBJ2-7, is GAGVSQSPSNKVTEKGKDVELRCDPISGHTALYWYRQSLGQGLEFLIYFQGNSAPDKSGLPSDRFSAERTGGSVSTLTIQRTQQEDSAVYLCASSFRLAGEQYFGPGTRLTVT.

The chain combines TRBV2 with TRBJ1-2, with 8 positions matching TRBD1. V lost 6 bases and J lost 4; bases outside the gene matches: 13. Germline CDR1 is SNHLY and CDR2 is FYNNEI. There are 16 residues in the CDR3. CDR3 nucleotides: TGTGCCAGCAGAGGGGGGCAGGGGGCTATTTTCTATGGCTACACCTTC. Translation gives CASRGGQGAIFYGYTF. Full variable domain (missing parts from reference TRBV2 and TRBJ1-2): EPEVTQTPSHQVTQMGQEVILRCVPISNHLYFYWYRQILGQKVEFLVSFYNNEISEKSEIFDDQFSVERPDGSNFTLKIRSTKLEDSAMYFCASRGGQGAIFYGYTFGSGTRLTVV.

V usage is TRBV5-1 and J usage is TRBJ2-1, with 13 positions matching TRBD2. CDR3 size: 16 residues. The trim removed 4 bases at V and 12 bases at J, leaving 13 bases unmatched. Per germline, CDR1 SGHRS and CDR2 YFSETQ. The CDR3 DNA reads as TGCGCCAGCAGCCCCACCGGACTAGCGGGAGTTGAATTGCAGTTCTTC. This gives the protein CASSPTGLAGVELQFF.

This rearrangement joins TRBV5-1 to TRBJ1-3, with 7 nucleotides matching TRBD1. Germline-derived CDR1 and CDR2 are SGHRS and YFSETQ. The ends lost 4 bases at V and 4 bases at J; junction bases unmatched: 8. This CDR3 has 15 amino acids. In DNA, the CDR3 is TGCGCCAGCAGCGAAGGGGGCGCGGGCGGAAACACCATATATTTT. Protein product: CASSEGGAGGNTIYF.

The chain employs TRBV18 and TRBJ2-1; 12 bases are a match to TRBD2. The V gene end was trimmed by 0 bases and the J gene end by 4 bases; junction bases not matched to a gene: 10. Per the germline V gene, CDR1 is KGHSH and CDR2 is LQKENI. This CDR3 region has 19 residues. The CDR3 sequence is CASSPPGLAGPGGYNEQFF. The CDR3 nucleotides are TGTGCCAGCTCACCACCGGGACTAGCGGGCCCCGGGGGATACAATGAGCAGTTCTTC.

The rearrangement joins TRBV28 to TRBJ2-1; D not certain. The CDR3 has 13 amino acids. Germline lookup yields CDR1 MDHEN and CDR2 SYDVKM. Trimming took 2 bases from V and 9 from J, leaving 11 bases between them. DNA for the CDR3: TGTGCCAGCAGTTTACCCCCTGTTGGTGAGCAGTTCTTC. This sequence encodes CASSLPPVGEQFF.

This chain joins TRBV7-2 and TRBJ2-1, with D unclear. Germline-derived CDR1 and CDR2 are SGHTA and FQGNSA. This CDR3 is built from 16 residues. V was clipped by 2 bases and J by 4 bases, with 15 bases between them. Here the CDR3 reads CASSLMLAVQYNEQFF. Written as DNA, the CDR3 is TGTGCCAGCAGCTTAATGCTGGCGGTACAATACAATGAGCAGTTCTTC.

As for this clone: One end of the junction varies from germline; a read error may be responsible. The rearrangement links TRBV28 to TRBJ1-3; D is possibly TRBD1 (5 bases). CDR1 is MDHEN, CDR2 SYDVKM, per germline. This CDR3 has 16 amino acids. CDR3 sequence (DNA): TGTGCCAGTAGTTTTGGAGGGGACCCCTCTGGAAACACCATATATTTT. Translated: CASSFGGDPSGNTIYF.

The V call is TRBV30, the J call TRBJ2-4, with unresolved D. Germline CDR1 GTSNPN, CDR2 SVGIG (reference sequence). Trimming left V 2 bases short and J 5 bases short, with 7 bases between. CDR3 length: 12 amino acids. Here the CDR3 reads CAWSSHQNIQYF. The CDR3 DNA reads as TGTGCCTGGAGTTCACACCAAAACATTCAGTACTTC.

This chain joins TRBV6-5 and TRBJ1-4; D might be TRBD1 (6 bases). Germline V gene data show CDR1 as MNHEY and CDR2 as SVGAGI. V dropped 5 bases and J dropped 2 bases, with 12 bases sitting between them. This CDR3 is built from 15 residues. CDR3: CASSQTGSTNEKLFF. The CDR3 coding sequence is TGTGCCAGCAGTCAAACAGGGTCTACTAATGAAAAACTGTTTTTT.

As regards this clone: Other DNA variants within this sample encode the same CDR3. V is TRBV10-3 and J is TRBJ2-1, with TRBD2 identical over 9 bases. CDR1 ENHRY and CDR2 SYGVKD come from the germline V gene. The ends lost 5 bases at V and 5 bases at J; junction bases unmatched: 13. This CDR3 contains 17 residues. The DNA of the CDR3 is TGTGCCATCAGTTGGACTGAGAAGCGGGGGGTCAACAATGAGCAGTTCTTC. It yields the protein CAISWTEKRGVNNEQFF.

CDR3 DNA: TGTGCCAGCAGCATCAATCAGGGGACGTATGGCTACACCTTC. Encoded protein: CASSINQGTYGYTF. This rearrangement joins TRBV5-4 to TRBJ1-2; tentatively, D is TRBD1 (6 bases). The V end lost 4 bases, the J end lost 5 bases, and 15 bases lay between the germline ends. The CDR3 is 14 amino acids. The germline V gene has CDR1 SGHNT and CDR2 YYREEE (reference sequence).